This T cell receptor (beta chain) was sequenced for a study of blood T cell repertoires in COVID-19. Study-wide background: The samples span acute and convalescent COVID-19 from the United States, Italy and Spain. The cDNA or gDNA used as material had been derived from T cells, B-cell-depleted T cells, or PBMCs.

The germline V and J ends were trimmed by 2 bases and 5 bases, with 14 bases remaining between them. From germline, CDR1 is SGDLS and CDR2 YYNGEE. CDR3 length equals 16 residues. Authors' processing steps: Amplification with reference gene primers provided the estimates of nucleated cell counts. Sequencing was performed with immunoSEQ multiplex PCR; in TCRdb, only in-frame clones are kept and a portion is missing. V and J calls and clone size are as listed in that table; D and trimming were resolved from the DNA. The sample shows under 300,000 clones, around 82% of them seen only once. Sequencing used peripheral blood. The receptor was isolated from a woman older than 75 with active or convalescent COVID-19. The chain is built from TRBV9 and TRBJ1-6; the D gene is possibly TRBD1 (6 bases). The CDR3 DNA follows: TGTGCCAGCAGCGTCAACACAGGGAACGATAATTCACCCCTCCACTTT. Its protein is CASSVNTGNDNSPLHF.